This passage covers 10 T cell receptor beta chains from one sample sequenced in a study of blood T cells in healthy people across ages. Primed by a sample-barcoded 5' primer and a J-beta primer mix, a second PCR proceeded for 7 to 11 cycles. TCRdb redid the calling of the 5' RACE reads with MiXCR, one entry per CDR3 protein. The sample yields 730,000 or so distinct CDR3 sequences, around 43% seen once. Sequenced sample: blood. Every receptor here comes from an older man in good health.

V is TRBV29-1 and J is TRBJ1-2, with D possibly matching TRBD1 (5 bases). Deletions cut 0 bases from V and 3 bases from J, with 17 bases between. Germline CDR1 and CDR2: SQVTM and ANQGSEA. The CDR3 loop spans 16 amino acids. The CDR3 sequence: CSVEDPGQGIDYGYTF. The CDR3 DNA sequence: TGCAGCGTTGAAGATCCAGGGCAGGGTATTGACTATGGCTACACCTTC.

This clonotype is a singleton in its sample. At one boundary the junction diverges from the germline segment, which might be a read error. V and J are TRBV29-1 and TRBJ1-2; possible D gene TRBD1, 6 bases. The CDR3 has 12 amino acids. In germline, CDR1 is SQVTM, CDR2 ANQGSEA. This chain's CDR3 is CSGGAENYGHTF. The DNA for the CDR3 is TGCAGCGGGGGGGCGGAGAACTATGGCCACACCTTC.

The chain joins TRBV20-1 to TRBJ2-5; 8 nucleotides line up with TRBD1. V shed 3 bases, J shed 0 bases, and the junction held 6 bases outside the gene matches. The CDR3 totals 15 residues. Germline V gives CDR1 DFQATT, CDR2 SNEGSKA (reference sequence). The CDR3 reads CSASDRGGNQETQYF. CDR3 coding DNA: TGCAGTGCTAGTGACAGGGGAGGCAACCAAGAGACCCAGTACTTC.

This clonotype occurred a few times. The chain carries TRBV6-6 and TRBJ1-4; 9 nucleotides agree with TRBD1. Germline CDR1 reads MNHNY; CDR2 reads SVGAGI (reference sequence). The CDR3 runs 17 residues. The V and J ends lost 11 bases and 7 bases, in that order; junction bases with no gene match: 20. The DNA of the CDR3 is TGTGCCGTGCTACCCCTTAGGGACAGGGCGTCAGGTGAAAAACTGTTTTTT. It yields the protein CAVLPLRDRASGEKLFF.

The CDR3 coding sequence is TGCGCCAGCAGCCAAGACGGATTAACTTACGAAAAACTGTTTTTT. Translating gives CASSQDGLTYEKLFF. The gene calls are TRBV4-3 and TRBJ1-4, with no clear D. The CDR3 sequence is 15 residues long. Germline V gene data show CDR1 as LGHNA and CDR2 as YSLEER. Trimming took off 0 bases at V and 8 bases at J, with 13 bases between the two ends.

This clonotype has only a few counts. The chain couples TRBV7-2 to TRBJ1-6, with D possibly matching TRBD1 (5 bases). The germline V gene encodes CDR1 SGHTA and CDR2 FQGNSA. Trimming took off 6 bases at V and 7 bases at J, with 10 bases between the two ends. This CDR3 comprises 13 residues. The CDR3 DNA follows: TGTGCCAGCAGATGGGACCGCAATTCACCCCTCCACTTT. It yields the protein CASRWDRNSPLHF.

The J gene is TRBJ2-3, the V gene TRBV28, with D possibly matching TRBD2 (6 bases). The CDR3 runs 16 residues. The germline V gene has CDR1 MDHEN and CDR2 SYDVKM. V lost 6 bases, J lost 1 base, and 17 bases lay in between. The DNA for the CDR3 is TGTGCCAGCAGCCCATGGAAGCGGGTAGGCACAGATACGCAGTATTTT. This encodes CASSPWKRVGTDTQYF.

The chain is built from TRBV7-8 and TRBJ1-1; TRBD1 might be the D (5 bases). This CDR3 has 17 amino acids. Trimming pared 1 base from V and 7 bases from J, leaving 22 bases between. In germline, CDR1 is SGHVS, CDR2 FQNEAQ. The CDR3: CASSLELSGRVRNEAFF. The CDR3 coding sequence is TGTGCCAGCAGCTTAGAGTTGTCAGGGAGGGTGCGGAATGAAGCTTTCTTT.

The chain has TRBV28 and TRBJ2-1, with a tentative D call TRBD1 (6 bases). The germline V gene has CDR1 MDHEN and CDR2 SYDVKM. The CDR3 has 13 residues. The V end was cut by 9 bases, the J end by 5 bases, with 14 bases between. For the CDR3, the DNA is TGTGCCAGTGGGGGACATGTAGACAATGAGCAGTTCTTC. The encoded protein is CASGGHVDNEQFF.

This clonotype was picked up many times. V and J are TRBV4-3 and TRBJ2-7; 8 bases match TRBD2. Germline V gene sequence: CDR1 LGHNA, CDR2 YSLEER. The V segment lost 0 bases and the J segment 3 bases; nucleotides outside the gene matches: 4. This CDR3 region has 15 residues. The CDR3 DNA is TGCGCCAGCAGCCAAGAACCAGCGGGGGACTACGAGCAGTACTTC. This translates into CASSQEPAGDYEQYF.